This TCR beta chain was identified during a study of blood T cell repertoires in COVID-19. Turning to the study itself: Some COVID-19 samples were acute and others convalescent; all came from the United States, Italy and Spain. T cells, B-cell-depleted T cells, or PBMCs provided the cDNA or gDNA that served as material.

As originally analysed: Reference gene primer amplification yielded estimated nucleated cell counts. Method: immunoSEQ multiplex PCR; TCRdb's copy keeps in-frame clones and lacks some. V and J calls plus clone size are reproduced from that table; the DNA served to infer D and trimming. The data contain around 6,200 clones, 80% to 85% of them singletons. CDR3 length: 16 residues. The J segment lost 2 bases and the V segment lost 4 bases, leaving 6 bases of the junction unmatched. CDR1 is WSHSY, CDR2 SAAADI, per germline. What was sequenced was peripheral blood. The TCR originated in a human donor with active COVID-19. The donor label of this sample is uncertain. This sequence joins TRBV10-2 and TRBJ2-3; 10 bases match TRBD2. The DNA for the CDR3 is TGCGCCAGCAGTGCGCAACTAGCGGGGATCACAGATACGCAGTATTTT. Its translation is CASSAQLAGITDTQYF.